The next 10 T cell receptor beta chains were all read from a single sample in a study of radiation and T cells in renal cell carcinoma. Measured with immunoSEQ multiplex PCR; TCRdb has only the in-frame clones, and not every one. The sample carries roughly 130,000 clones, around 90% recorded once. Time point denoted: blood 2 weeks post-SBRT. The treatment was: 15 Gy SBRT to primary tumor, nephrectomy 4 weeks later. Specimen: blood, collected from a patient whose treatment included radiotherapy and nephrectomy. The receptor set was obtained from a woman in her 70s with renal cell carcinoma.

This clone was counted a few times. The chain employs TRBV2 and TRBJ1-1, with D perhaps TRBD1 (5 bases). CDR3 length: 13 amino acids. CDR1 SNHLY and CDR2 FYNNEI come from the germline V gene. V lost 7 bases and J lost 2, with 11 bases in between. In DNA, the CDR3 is TGTGCCAGCACGGAGGGGCTTAACACTGAAGCTTTCTTT. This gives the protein CASTEGLNTEAFF.

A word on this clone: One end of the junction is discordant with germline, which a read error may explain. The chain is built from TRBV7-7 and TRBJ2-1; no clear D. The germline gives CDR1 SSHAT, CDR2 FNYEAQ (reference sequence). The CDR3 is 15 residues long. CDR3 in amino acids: CASSPSERSYNEQFF. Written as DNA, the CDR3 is TGTGCTAGCAGCCCGTCCGAGCGCTCCTACAATGAGCAGTTCTTC.

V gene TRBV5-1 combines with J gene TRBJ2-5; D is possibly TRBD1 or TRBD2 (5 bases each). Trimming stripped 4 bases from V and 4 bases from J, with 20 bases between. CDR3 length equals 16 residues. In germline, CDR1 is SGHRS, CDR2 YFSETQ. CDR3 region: CASSLSGQGAGETQYF. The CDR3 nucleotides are TGCGCCAGCAGCCTCTCGGGGCAGGGTGCCGGAGAGACCCAGTACTTC.

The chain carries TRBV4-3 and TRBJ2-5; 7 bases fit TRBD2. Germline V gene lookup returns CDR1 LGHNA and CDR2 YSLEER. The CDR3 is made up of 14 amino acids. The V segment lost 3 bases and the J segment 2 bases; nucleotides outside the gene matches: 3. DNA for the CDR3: TGCGCCAGCAGCCACGGGGGAGGGCAAGAGACCCAGTACTTC. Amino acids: CASSHGGGQETQYF.

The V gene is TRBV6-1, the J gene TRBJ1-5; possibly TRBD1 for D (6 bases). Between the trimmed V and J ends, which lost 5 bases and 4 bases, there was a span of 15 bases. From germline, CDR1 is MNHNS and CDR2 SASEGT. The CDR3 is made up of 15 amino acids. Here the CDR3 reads CASSHRVVRNQPQHF. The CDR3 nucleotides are TGTGCCAGCAGTCACAGGGTGGTGAGAAATCAGCCCCAGCATTTT.

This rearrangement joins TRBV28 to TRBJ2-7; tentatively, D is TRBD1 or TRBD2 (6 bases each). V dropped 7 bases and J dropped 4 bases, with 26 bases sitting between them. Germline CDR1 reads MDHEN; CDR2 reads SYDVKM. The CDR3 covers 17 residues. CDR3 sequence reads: CASTSNGGAGVTYEQYF. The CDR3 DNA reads TGTGCCAGCACCTCTAACGGCGGGGCAGGGGTTACTTACGAGCAGTACTTC.

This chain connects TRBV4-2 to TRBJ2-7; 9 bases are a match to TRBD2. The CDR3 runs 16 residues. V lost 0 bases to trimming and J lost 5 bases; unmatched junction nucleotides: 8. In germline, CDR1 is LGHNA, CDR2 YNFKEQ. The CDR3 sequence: CASSQDRSGGSNEQYF. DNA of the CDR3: TGTGCCAGCAGCCAAGATAGGAGCGGGGGGTCCAACGAGCAGTACTTC.

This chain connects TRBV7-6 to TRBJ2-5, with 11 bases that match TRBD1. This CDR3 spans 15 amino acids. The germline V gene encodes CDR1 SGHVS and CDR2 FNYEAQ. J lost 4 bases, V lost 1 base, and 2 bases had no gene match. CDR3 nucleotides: TGTGCCAGCAGCTTAGGGACAGGGGGCGGAGAGACCCAGTACTTC. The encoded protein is CASSLGTGGGETQYF. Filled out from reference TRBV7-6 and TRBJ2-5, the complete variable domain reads GAGVSQSPRYKVTKRGQDVALRCDPISGHVSLYWYRQALGQGPEFLTYFNYEAQQDKSGLPNDRFSAERPEGSISTLTIQRTEQRDSAMYRCASSLGTGGGETQYFGPGTRLLVL.

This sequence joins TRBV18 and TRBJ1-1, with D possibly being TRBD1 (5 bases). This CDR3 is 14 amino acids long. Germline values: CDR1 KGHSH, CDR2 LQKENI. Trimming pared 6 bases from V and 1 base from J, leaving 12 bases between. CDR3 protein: CASSAGTANTEAFF. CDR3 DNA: TGTGCCAGCTCGGCCGGGACGGCGAACACTGAAGCTTTCTTT.

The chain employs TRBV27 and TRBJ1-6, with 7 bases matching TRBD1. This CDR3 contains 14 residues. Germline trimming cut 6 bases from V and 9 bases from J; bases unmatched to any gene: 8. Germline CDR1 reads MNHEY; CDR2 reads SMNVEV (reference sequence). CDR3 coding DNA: TGTGCCAGCAGCCGTCCGGGACAGTCTTCACCCCTCCACTTT. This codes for CASSRPGQSSPLHF.